A selection of T cell receptor beta chains follows, all from one sample in a study of T cell changes during pregnancy in multiple sclerosis. Libraries were prepared by immunoSEQ multiplex PCR; TCRdb keeps only in-frame clonotypes and omits some of them. The data contain tens of thousands of clones, 90% of them singletons. The source material was peripheral blood, sampled in the third trimester of pregnancy. The receptors were sampled from a female donor in good health, enrolled as a control in a pregnancy study. CDR3s include the opening cysteine and the closing phenylalanine or tryptophan. A D gene is named only where the DNA matches it firmly. A clone size is listed for some rows: how often the clone was seen (once, few, many), or a class if it is expanded.

>TRBD1|-|TRBV6-1|TRBJ1-2
TGTGCCAGCGGACAGGACTATGGCTACACCTTC
CASGQDYGYTF
>-|once|TRBV10-3|TRBJ1-2
TGTGCCATCAGTGAGTCCTCCGGGGGAGGAACCTATGGCTACACCTTC
CAISESSGGGTYGYTF
>-|-|TRBV18|TRBJ2-7
TGTGCCAGCTCACCACCGGGCGGGTACGAGCAGTACTTC
CASSPPGGYEQYF
>TRBD1|few|TRBV5-1|TRBJ2-2
TGCGCCAGCAGCTGGGTGACAGGGGGAGATACCGGGGAGCTGTTTTTT
CASSWVTGGDTGELFF
>-|-|TRBV11-1|TRBJ2-1
TGTGCCAGCAGCTTAGGGCGCAGGGGACATTACAATGAGCAGTTCTTC
CASSLGRRGHYNEQFF
>TRBD1|-|TRBV27|TRBJ2-6
TGTGCCAGCAGTTTCATCCCCCCCGGACAGGTTGGGGCCAACGTCCTGACTTTC
CASSFIPPGQVGANVLTF
>-|-|TRBV4-2|TRBJ1-5
TGTGCCAGCAGCCAAGCAGGTTTTGGGAGCAATCAGCCCCAGCATTTT
CASSQAGFGSNQPQHF
>-|-|TRBV5-1|TRBJ1-2
TGCGCCAGCAGCTTGGAGGTGGGGGGCTATGGCTACACCTTC
CASSLEVGGYGYTF
>-|-|TRBV6-6|TRBJ1-4
TGTGCCAGCAGTTACTCGAGGGAGGGAGGGGGTGAAAAACTGTTTTTT
CASSYSREGGGEKLFF
>-|-|TRBV10-1|TRBJ2-7
TGCGCCAGTCTCGATGGGCCTTCCTACGAGCAGTACTTC
CASLDGPSYEQYF
>-|-|TRBV19|TRBJ1-5
TGTGCCAGTAGTATCGGGGTCAATCAGCCCCAGCATTTT
CASSIGVNQPQHF
>-|once|TRBV6-5|TRBJ1-2
TGTGCCAGCAGCCCCCCCCCGGGTTACACCTTC
CASSPPPGYTF
>TRBD2|-|TRBV9|TRBJ2-5
TGTGCCAGCAGCGTGGGACTAGCGCAAGAGACCCAGTACTTC
CASSVGLAQETQYF
>TRBD1|-|TRBV7-2|TRBJ1-2
TGTGCCAGCAGCCAGGGACAGGGTGTTCTCTATGGCTACACCTTC
CASSQGQGVLYGYTF
>-|once|TRBV30|TRBJ2-1
TGTGCCTGGAGCGGGCGGGGGCGGCGGGACAATGAGCAGTTCTTC
CAWSGRGRRDNEQFF
>TRBD1|-|TRBV5-1|TRBJ1-2
TGCGCCAGCAACCGGGACAGGGACTATGGCTACACCTTC
CASNRDRDYGYTF
>TRBD1|-|TRBV9|TRBJ2-6
TGTGCCAGCCTGGGCAGGGGGCTTGGCTCTGGGGCCAACGTCCTGACTTTC
CASLGRGLGSGANVLTF
>-|-|TRBV27|TRBJ1-2
TGTGCCAGCAGTTCCGTCATCCGGGGAGAACTCCACACCTTC
CASSSVIRGELHTF
>TRBD2|-|TRBV7-6|TRBJ2-3
TGTGCCAGCAGCTTAGAGGGAGCGGGGGGGCCGGGTGTTTGGACAGATACGCAGTATTTT
CASSLEGAGGPGVWTDTQYF
>TRBD2|once|TRBV9|TRBJ2-1
TGTGCCAGCAGCGCGGGGGGGGCTTACAATGAGCAGTTCTTC
CASSAGGAYNEQFF
>TRBD1|once|TRBV19|TRBJ1-1
TGTGCCAGTAGTCACAGGGGCGCGAACACTGAAGCTTTCTTT
CASSHRGANTEAFF
>TRBD2|-|TRBV6-4|TRBJ2-3
TGTGCCAGCAGTGACGAGGCTAGCGGGGGAACAGATACGCAGTATTTT
CASSDEASGGTDTQYF
>-|-|TRBV21-1|TRBJ2-1
TGTGCCAGCAGTACCGGGACAGACTACAATGAGCAGTTCTTC
CASSTGTDYNEQFF
>TRBD1|-|TRBV19|TRBJ2-2
TGTGCCAGTAGTATCTCATCAGGGGGCACGAACACCGGGGAGCTGTTTTTT
CASSISSGGTNTGELFF
>-|-|TRBV9|TRBJ2-6
TGTGCCAGCAGCGTACCGGGGTCGGGGGCCAACGTCCTGACTTTC
CASSVPGSGANVLTF
>-|-|TRBV11-2|TRBJ2-3
TGTGCCAGCAGCTTAGGTCTTCTTTCCTCGACAGATACGCAGTATTTT
CASSLGLLSSTDTQYF
>-|-|TRBV4-1|TRBJ1-2
TGCGCCAGCAGCCAAGTGACCCAAGGTGCAGGCAGCTACACCTTC
CASSQVTQGAGSYTF
>TRBD1|-|TRBV6-6|TRBJ1-2
TGTGCCAGCAGTTCGGGACAGAACAACTATGGCTACACCTTC
CASSSGQNNYGYTF
>-|once|TRBV19|TRBJ1-5
TGTGCCAGTAGTATAGGAGTACTTCGCAGTCGAGGGGGTCAGCCCCAGCATTTT
CASSIGVLRSRGGQPQHF
>TRBD2|-|TRBV9|TRBJ2-2
TGTGCCAGCAGCCTCCTAGCGGGAGGGCCCGGCGGGGAGCTGTTTTTT
CASSLLAGGPGGELFF
>-|-|TRBV4-3|TRBJ1-2
TGCGCCAGCAGCCAAGTTATACAGGGAAACTATGGCTACACCTTC
CASSQVIQGNYGYTF
>-|-|TRBV15|TRBJ1-2
TGTGCCACCAGAGATAGACAGCACCCTAACTATGGCTACACCTTC
CATRDRQHPNYGYTF
>-|-|TRBV5-1|TRBJ2-7
TGCGCCAGCAGCTTGGAATTGGGGGAGGTAAACGAGCAGTACTTC
CASSLELGEVNEQYF
>TRBD1|-|TRBV6-8|TRBJ2-5
TGTGCCAGCACCAGACGATCCGGGACAGCGAATATGGAGACCCAGTACTTC
CASTRRSGTANMETQYF
>TRBD2|-|TRBV19|TRBJ2-3
TGTGCCAGTAAGGCGTCGGGTGGCGGGGGGCACACAGATACGCAGTATTTT
CASKASGGGGHTDTQYF
>TRBD2|-|TRBV7-2|TRBJ2-7
TGTGCCAGCAGCTTCGGGAGAGGGCGAGCGGGGCTATCCTACGAGCAGTACTTC
CASSFGRGRAGLSYEQYF
>-|-|TRBV7-2|TRBJ2-1
TGTGCCAGCAGCTTACGAAGCATCTACAATGAGCAGTTCTTC
CASSLRSIYNEQFF
>TRBD1|-|TRBV9|TRBJ2-7
TGTGCCAGCAGCGGATCAACAGGGGGTGGCGAGCAGTACTTC
CASSGSTGGGEQYF
>-|-|TRBV6-4|TRBJ1-6
TGTGCCAGCAGTGACCCTCAGGACAGACTTAATTCACCCCTCCACTTT
CASSDPQDRLNSPLHF
>-|-|TRBV9|TRBJ2-7
TGTGCCAGCAGCCTCCGGGACATGAACATTTACGAGCAGTACTTC
CASSLRDMNIYEQYF
>-|-|TRBV4-3|TRBJ1-3
TGCGCCAGCAGCCAAGATCCAGGTCCTGGAAACACCATATATTTT
CASSQDPGPGNTIYF
>-|-|TRBV7-2|TRBJ1-2
TGTGCCAGCAGCCGACCCTCGGGACGGGACATTGGCTACACCTTC
CASSRPSGRDIGYTF